The present T cell receptor beta chain was sequenced within a study of blood T cell repertoires in COVID-19. For the study at large: Both acute and convalescent COVID-19 samples were obtained from the United States, Italy and Spain.

Trimming took off 3 bases at V and 0 bases at J, with 15 bases between the two ends. CDR1 and CDR2 from the germline V gene are KGHSH and LQKENI. The CDR3 consists of 18 residues. Original handling: From reference gene primer amplification, estimates of nucleated cell counts were derived. The table came from immunoSEQ multiplex PCR; TCRdb's copy has only in-frame clones and leaves some out. The V and J calls and clone size were taken over from that table, and D and trimming were inferred from the DNA. In the table there are about 210,000 clones, around 85% of which are singletons. The chain uses TRBV18 and TRBJ2-6; tentative D call: TRBD1 (5 bases). The clonotype originates from a man aged 35-49 years with acute or convalescent COVID-19. Material for sequencing was peripheral blood. As DNA, the CDR3 is TGTGCCAGCTCACCGCCAGCAGGGTTCCTCTCTGGGGCCAACGTCCTGACTTTC. The encoded protein is CASSPPAGFLSGANVLTF.